These 28 T cell receptor beta chains were sequenced from one sample in a study of shared clonotypes between healthy human individuals. Libraries were prepared by immunoSEQ multiplex PCR; TCRdb keeps only in-frame clonotypes and omits some of them. The sample has 2 million to 2.5 million clones, about 95% seen once. Naive CD8 isolation took CD45RO-negative cells positively selected for CCR7 and excluded terminally differentiated effector memory CD45RA+ cells. Input material: naive CD8+ T cells sorted from blood. Receptors were obtained from a man aged 18 to 30 in good health.

The V and J genes are TRBV10-2 and TRBJ2-3; D is uncertain. The CDR3 is 15 residues long. Trimming stripped 6 bases from V and 0 bases from J, with 13 bases between. The germline V gene has CDR1 WSHSY and CDR2 SAAADI. CDR3 amino acids: CASSPTRASTDTQYF. The CDR3 DNA reads TGCGCCAGCAGCCCTACCCGTGCTAGCACAGATACGCAGTATTTT.

This clone showed up just once. The rearrangement uses TRBV12-5 and TRBJ2-5; maybe TRBD2 (6 bases). Trimming removed 5 bases from V and 0 bases from J, with 16 bases in between. The CDR3 loop spans 16 amino acids. Germline CDR1 is LGHNT and CDR2 is FRNRAP. CDR3 region: CASGALTSGDQETQYF. DNA of the CDR3: TGTGCTAGTGGTGCACTTACGTCGGGGGACCAAGAGACCCAGTACTTC.

This chain connects TRBV7-6 to TRBJ2-2; D is undetermined. Germline V lookup: CDR1 SGHVS, CDR2 FNYEAQ. Trimming cost V 3 bases and J 7 bases, with 3 bases left between them. The CDR3 length is 11 residues. The CDR3 protein is CASSLDGELFF. For the CDR3, the DNA is TGTGCCAGCAGCTTGGACGGGGAGCTGTTTTTT.

This chain links TRBV5-5 with TRBJ1-6; 9 bases are a match to TRBD1. The CDR3 loop spans 16 amino acids. Germline trimming cut 5 bases from V and 6 bases from J; bases unmatched to any gene: 9. The germline V gene has CDR1 SGHKS and CDR2 YYEKEE (reference sequence). The DNA of the CDR3 is TGTGCCAGCAGATTGAACGGGGACAGGGTTAATTCACCCCTCCACTTT. Its protein is CASRLNGDRVNSPLHF. Full variable domain (missing parts from reference TRBV5-5 and TRBJ1-6): DAGVTQSPTHLIKTRGQQVTLRCSPISGHKSVSWYQQVLGQGPQFIFQYYEKEERGRGNFPDRFSARQFPNYSSELNVNALLLGDSALYLCASRLNGDRVNSPLHFGNGTRLTVT.

The rearrangement links TRBV7-9 to TRBJ2-1, with 8 bases matching TRBD2. CDR3 length equals 15 residues. The germline V gene encodes CDR1 SEHNR and CDR2 FQNEAQ (reference sequence). V shed 1 base and J 4 bases; nucleotides not matched to a gene: 3. CDR3 nucleotide sequence: TGTGCCAGCAGCTTAGAACTAGCGGAATACAATGAGCAGTTCTTC. Amino acid sequence: CASSLELAEYNEQFF.

The rearrangement uses TRBV5-1 and TRBJ1-6, with D possibly TRBD1 on 6 matching bases. The V gene lost 3 bases and the J gene lost 8 bases, with 12 bases spanning the gap. The CDR3 loop spans 14 amino acids. Per the germline V gene, CDR1 is SGHRS and CDR2 is YFSETQ. The CDR3 DNA follows: TGCGCCAGCAGCTGGGACACTACAGATTCACCCCTCCACTTT. Protein sequence: CASSWDTTDSPLHF.

The chain has TRBV14 and TRBJ1-2; perhaps TRBD1 as D (6 bases). CDR1 is SGHDN and CDR2 is FVKESK in the germline V gene. This CDR3 is built from 14 residues. V lost 0 bases and J 4 bases, leaving 9 bases between the germline ends. CDR3 protein: CASSQDGGGYGYTF. DNA for the CDR3: TGTGCCAGCAGCCAAGATGGAGGGGGCTATGGCTACACCTTC.

The V call is TRBV10-2, the J call TRBJ2-3; 9 positions match TRBD2. This CDR3 region has 16 residues. Germline V gene lookup returns CDR1 WSHSY and CDR2 SAAADI. J was trimmed by 2 bases and V by 6 bases; bases with no gene match: 9. The CDR3 DNA reads as TGCGCCAGCAGGCCCCCCCTAGCGGGACCCACAGATACGCAGTATTTT. Translation gives CASRPPLAGPTDTQYF.

The chain is built from TRBV5-6 and TRBJ2-7, with 9 positions matching TRBD2. V lost 3 bases and J lost 0; bases outside the gene matches: 13. The germline CDR1 and CDR2 sequences are SGHDT and YYEEEE. CDR3 length: 18 amino acids. DNA of the CDR3: TGTGCCAGCAGCTCCGGACTAGCGCCGACCTTCAGCTCCTACGAGCAGTACTTC. It codes for CASSSGLAPTFSSYEQYF.

The chain couples TRBV11-2 to TRBJ2-1; D gene ambiguous. Trimming stripped 5 bases from V and 10 bases from J, with 12 bases between. Looked up from germline, CDR1 is SGHAT and CDR2 is FQNNGV. The CDR3 length is 12 residues. DNA of the CDR3: TGTGCCAGCAGCATCGGCCCTAGGGAGCAGTTCTTC. Protein sequence: CASSIGPREQFF.

This clone was picked up a small number of times. The chain employs TRBV25-1 and TRBJ1-1; D call uncertain. This CDR3 contains 11 residues. Germline CDR1 MGHDK, CDR2 SYGVNS. Trimming left V 7 bases short and J 5 bases short, with 8 bases between. The chain's CDR3 is CASKIGTEAFF. For the CDR3, the DNA is TGTGCCAGCAAGATCGGAACTGAAGCTTTCTTT. Supplemented by reference TRBV25-1 and TRBJ1-1, the full variable domain reads EADIYQTPRYLVIGTGKKITLECSQTMGHDKMYWYQQDPGMELHLIHYSYGVNSTEKGDLSSESTVSRIRTEHFPLTLESARPSHTSQYLCASKIGTEAFFGQGTRLTVV.

The V gene is TRBV4-1, the J gene TRBJ1-1; a possible D gene is TRBD1 (5 bases). This CDR3 contains 14 residues. V shed 0 bases and J shed 10 bases, with 15 bases lying between them. Germline V lookup: CDR1 MGHRA, CDR2 YSYEKL. The CDR3 DNA sequence: TGCGCCAGCAGCCAAGACCGGGGCAATCCCGCAGCTTTCTTT. This encodes CASSQDRGNPAAFF.

The rearrangement joins TRBV7-9 to TRBJ2-7; D gene uncertain. The V end lost 3 bases, the J end lost 5 bases, and 17 bases lay between the germline ends. The CDR3 covers 15 residues. CDR1 SEHNR and CDR2 FQNEAQ come from the germline V gene (reference sequence). The CDR3 bases are TGTGCCAGCAGCTTCCCCGAGTCGGACGGTGACGAGCAGTACTTC. Translating gives CASSFPESDGDEQYF.

This clone was seen a single time. The chain has TRBV5-6 and TRBJ2-7; 7 bases map to TRBD2. This CDR3 is built from 14 residues. The trim removed 4 bases at V and 5 bases at J, leaving 9 bases unmatched. The germline gives CDR1 SGHDT, CDR2 YYEEEE. The CDR3 is CASSPRIAGDEQYF. The CDR3 coding sequence is TGTGCCAGCAGCCCTCGGATTGCGGGAGACGAGCAGTACTTC.

V usage is TRBV4-1 and J usage is TRBJ1-5, with D hard to call. This CDR3 is 15 amino acids long. CDR1 MGHRA and CDR2 YSYEKL come from the germline V gene. V shed 6 bases and J shed 1 base, with 13 bases lying between them. In DNA form, the CDR3 reads TGCGCCAGCAGTTTTACTATATCGAGCAATCAGCCCCAGCATTTT. Protein product: CASSFTISSNQPQHF.

A word on this clone: Other DNA sequences of this sample code for an identical CDR3. V and J are TRBV6-5 and TRBJ1-1; D is uncertain. Trimming shortened V by 0 bases and J by 4 bases, and 12 bases separated the two germline ends. The CDR3 loop spans 15 amino acids. Germline lookup yields CDR1 MNHEY and CDR2 SVGAGI. The CDR3 sequence is CASSYSSGVGTEAFF. In nucleotides, the CDR3 is TGTGCCAGCAGTTACTCGTCTGGGGTGGGCACTGAAGCTTTCTTT.

This chain uses TRBV7-9 with TRBJ2-1; no clear D gene. CDR3 size: 14 residues. Trimming took off 3 bases at V and 2 bases at J, with 8 bases between the two ends. Germline V gene sequence: CDR1 SEHNR, CDR2 FQNEAQ (reference sequence). The CDR3 sequence is CASSFSSPYNEQFF. CDR3 coding DNA: TGTGCCAGCAGCTTTAGCAGCCCCTACAATGAGCAGTTCTTC.

The CDR3, as DNA: TGTGCCAGCAGTTTATCTCCAGAAAGTACCGGGGAGCTGTTTTTT. Its translation is CASSLSPESTGELFF. The chain employs TRBV27 and TRBJ2-2; D unclear. V lost 0 bases to trimming and J lost 5 bases, with 10 bases between them. Germline loops: CDR1 MNHEY, CDR2 SMNVEV (reference sequence). This CDR3 has 15 amino acids.

The chain recombines TRBV18 with TRBJ2-7, with D maybe TRBD1 (5 bases). The V and J ends lost 4 bases and 0 bases respectively, with 13 bases between them. This CDR3 comprises 15 residues. The germline gives CDR1 KGHSH, CDR2 LQKENI. The CDR3 region has the DNA TGTGCCAGCTCACAACCCGACAGTAACTCCTACGAGCAGTACTTC. It translates to CASSQPDSNSYEQYF. Full variable domain (remainder filled in from reference TRBV18 and TRBJ2-7): NAGVMQNPRHLVRRRGQEARLRCSPMKGHSHVYWYRQLPEEGLKFMVYLQKENIIDESGMPKERFSAEFPKEGPSILRIQQVVRGDSAAYFCASSQPDSNSYEQYFGPGTRLTVT.

This clone showed up just once. The V gene is TRBV7-2, the J gene TRBJ1-3; 7 bases map to TRBD1. The trim removed 2 bases at V and 0 bases at J, leaving 13 bases unmatched. The CDR3 spans 19 residues. Germline-derived CDR1 and CDR2 are SGHTA and FQGNSA. CDR3 protein: CASSLRDSFYLTSGNTIYF. CDR3 in DNA: TGTGCCAGCAGCTTAAGGGACAGCTTTTACTTAACCTCTGGAAACACCATATATTTT.

The J gene is TRBJ2-2, the V gene TRBV14; 7 bases are a match to TRBD2. The J segment lost 3 bases and the V segment lost 4 bases, leaving 8 bases of the junction unmatched. CDR1 is SGHDN and CDR2 is FVKESK in the germline V gene. The CDR3 is 16 residues long. CDR3 bases: TGTGCCAGCAGCCGCGGGGGATGGGGGGACACCGGGGAGCTGTTTTTT. This encodes CASSRGGWGDTGELFF.

This chain's CDR3 is CASSFGPSGQYF. CDR3 nucleotides: TGTGCCAGCAGCTTTGGCCCTTCTGGGCAGTACTTC. The gene calls are TRBV5-5 and TRBJ2-7, with D unclear. V dropped 2 bases and J dropped 9 bases, with 12 bases sitting between them. Germline CDR1 is SGHKS and CDR2 is YYEKEE (reference sequence). The CDR3 contains 12 residues.

The J gene is TRBJ2-7, the V gene TRBV20-1; D ambiguous. The germline V and J ends were trimmed by 5 bases and 2 bases, with 7 bases remaining between them. In germline, CDR1 is DFQATT, CDR2 SNEGSKA (reference sequence). The CDR3 runs to 11 residues. For the CDR3, the DNA is TGCAGTGCTCGATCCCCCTACGAGCAGTACTTC. It yields the protein CSARSPYEQYF.

The count of this clone is one. The V gene is TRBV19, the J gene TRBJ1-1; D is uncertain. The CDR3 loop spans 16 amino acids. Trimming stripped 3 bases from V and 4 bases from J, with 18 bases between. CDR1 is LNHDA and CDR2 is SQIVND in the germline V gene (reference sequence). Here the CDR3 reads CASSIVDWGGSTEAFF. The CDR3 DNA reads TGTGCCAGTAGTATTGTCGACTGGGGAGGGAGCACTGAAGCTTTCTTT.

The chain recombines TRBV9 with TRBJ2-3; D is ambiguous. The V gene's germline CDR1 is SGDLS and CDR2 YYNGEE. CDR3 length: 14 residues. V was shortened by 3 bases and J by 2 bases, with 10 bases between the two germline ends. CDR3 residues: CASSALTPTDTQYF. DNA of the CDR3: TGTGCCAGCAGCGCATTGACCCCCACAGATACGCAGTATTTT.

The V and J genes are TRBV4-1 and TRBJ2-1, with TRBD2 identical over 9 bases. J was trimmed by 2 bases and V by 0 bases; bases with no gene match: 2. CDR1 MGHRA and CDR2 YSYEKL come from the germline V gene. The CDR3 loop spans 16 amino acids. CDR3: CASSQDLAGPYNEQFF. CDR3 sequence (DNA): TGCGCCAGCAGCCAAGACCTAGCGGGGCCCTACAATGAGCAGTTCTTC.

The V and J genes are TRBV13 and TRBJ2-3; D gene uncertain. The CDR3 is 18 amino acids. Per germline, CDR1 PRHDT and CDR2 FYEKMQ (reference sequence). With 2 bases removed from V and 2 bases from J, the gap between germline ends came to 20 bases. The CDR3 nucleotides read TGTGCCAGCAGCTTATCAGTTTCGGCGACTTCTTACACAGATACGCAGTATTTT. Its protein is CASSLSVSATSYTDTQYF.

V and J are TRBV5-1 and TRBJ2-2; 12 nucleotides agree with TRBD2. Losses at the gene ends were 3 bases for V and 9 bases for J; bases not matched to a gene: 6. The CDR3 has 15 amino acids. In germline, CDR1 is SGHRS, CDR2 YFSETQ. Here the CDR3 reads CASSSGLAGKRELFF. The CDR3 DNA sequence: TGCGCCAGCAGCTCCGGACTAGCGGGGAAGAGGGAGCTGTTTTTT.